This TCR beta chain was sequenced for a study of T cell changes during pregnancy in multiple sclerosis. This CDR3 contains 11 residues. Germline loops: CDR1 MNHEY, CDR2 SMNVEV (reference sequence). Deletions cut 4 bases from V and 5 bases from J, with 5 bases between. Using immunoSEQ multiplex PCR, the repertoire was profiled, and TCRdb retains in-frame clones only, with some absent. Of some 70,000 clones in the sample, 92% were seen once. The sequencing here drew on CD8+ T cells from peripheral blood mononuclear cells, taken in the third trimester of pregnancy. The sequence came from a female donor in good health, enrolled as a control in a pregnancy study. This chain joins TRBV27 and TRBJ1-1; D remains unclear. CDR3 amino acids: CASSSGTEAFF. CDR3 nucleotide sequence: TGTGCCAGCAGTTCAGGAACTGAAGCTTTCTTT.